Listed below are T cell receptor beta chains from one sample, sequenced in a study of neurological immune-mediated disorders. TCRdb passed the 5' RACE reads through MiXCR, listing each CDR3 protein once. There are over 60,000 distinct CDR3 sequences in the sample; less than 5.5% occur only once, and around 2.8% lies in the top ten. Sequenced sample: PBMCs. The receptor set was obtained from a woman aged 25 to 39 with multiple sclerosis. The CDR3 runs from the conserved cysteine through the conserved F or W. The D gene is left open where the match is weak. Size values are once, few and many counts, or a class for expanded clones, and some rows have none.

TRBJ1-2,.,many,TRBV5-6,CASSRDTIYGYTF,TGTGCCAGCAGCCGGGACACCATCTATGGCTACACCTTC
TRBJ1-2,TRBD1,few,TRBV20-1,CSAPGTGGSYGYTF,TGCAGTGCTCCCGGGACAGGGGGTAGCTATGGCTACACCTTC
TRBJ2-1,.,few,TRBV20-1,CSASRPTSYNEQFF,TGCAGTGCTAGTCGGCCCACCTCCTACAATGAGCAGTTCTTC
TRBJ2-7,.,many,TRBV13,CASSLKRNEQYF,TGTGCCAGCAGCTTGAAGAGGAACGAGCAGTACTTC
TRBJ2-7,TRBD2,few,TRBV7-9,CASSSGLAGGEEQYF,TGTGCCAGCAGCTCGGGACTAGCGGGGGGTGAAGAGCAGTACTTC
TRBJ2-3,.,many,TRBV5-5,CASSLVRQSTDTQYF,TGTGCCAGCAGCTTGGTACGGCAGAGCACAGATACGCAGTATTTT
TRBJ2-3,.,many,TRBV5-1,CASSLGDTQYF,TGTGCCAGCAGCTTAGGAGATACGCAGTATTTT
TRBJ2-1,TRBD2,.,TRBV20-1,CSASRGFTYNEQFF,TGCAGTGCTTCGCGGGGGTTCACTTACAATGAGCAGTTCTTC
TRBJ1-1,TRBD1,many,TRBV20-1,CSAPPRDRGVMNTEAFF,TGCAGTGCTCCACCTAGGGACAGGGGAGTCATGAACACTGAAGCTTTCTTT
TRBJ2-7,TRBD2,many,TRBV20-1,CSALNTLANTYEQYF,TGCAGTGCTCTTAATACACTAGCGAATACCTACGAGCAGTACTTC
TRBJ2-1,.,.,TRBV5-1,CASRLGPEQFF,TGCGCCAGCAGATTGGGACCGGAGCAGTTCTTC
TRBJ2-5,.,many,TRBV10-1,CASSPTSGRAETQYF,TGCGCCAGCAGTCCCACCAGTGGCAGGGCGGAGACCCAGTACTTC
TRBJ2-1,TRBD2,many,TRBV28,CASSLSASGGPYSYNEQFF,TGTGCCAGCAGTTTAAGCGCTAGCGGGGGGCCTTACTCCTACAATGAGCAGTTCTTC
TRBJ2-5,.,few,TRBV11-2,CASSLDVRQETQYF,TGTGCCAGCAGCTTAGATGTCCGCCAAGAGACCCAGTACTTC
TRBJ2-5,.,many,TRBV14,CASSQDRVEETQYF,TGTGCCAGCAGCCAAGATAGGGTCGAAGAGACCCAGTACTTC
TRBJ1-2,.,many,TRBV9,CASSETGNLNYGYTF,TGTGCCAGCAGCGAAACAGGGAATCTGAACTATGGCTACACCTTC
TRBJ1-3,.,many,TRBV5-1,CASSLDSRANTIYF,TGCGCCAGCAGCCTGGACAGCCGCGCGAACACCATATATTTT
TRBJ2-1,.,few,TRBV6-5,CASSYLTGEWVGEQFF,TGTGCCAGCAGTTACCTGACGGGGGAGTGGGTAGGTGAGCAGTTCTTC
TRBJ1-2,TRBD1,many,TRBV10-3,CAITRDSSSANYGYTF,TGTGCCATCACCCGGGACAGTTCCTCAGCTAACTATGGCTACACCTTC
TRBJ2-5,.,many,TRBV3-1,CASSQGRVPQETQYF,TGTGCCAGCAGCCAAGGACGAGTGCCACAAGAGACCCAGTACTTC
TRBJ2-3,.,many,TRBV5-5,CASRNLGADTQYF,TGTGCCAGCAGGAACTTGGGGGCAGATACGCAGTATTTT
TRBJ1-5,TRBD1,few,TRBV6-5,CASRGGGNQPQNF,TGTGCCTCAAGAGGGGGCGGGAATCAGCCCCAGAATTTT
TRBJ1-1,.,many,TRBV5-1,CASSFNYDKAFF,TGCGCCAGCAGCTTTAATTATGATAAAGCTTTCTTT
TRBJ2-3,.,.,TRBV11-2,CASSNNPDDTQYF,TGTGCCAGCAGCAACAACCCCGACGATACGCAGTATTTT
TRBJ1-5,.,many,TRBV20-1,CSAPPRDPNQPQHF,TGCAGTGCTCCGCCTCGGGACCCCAATCAGCCCCAGCATTTT
TRBJ2-3,.,many,TRBV12-3/TRBV12-4,CASSLARDTQYF,TGTGCCAGCAGTTTGGCGAGGGATACGCAGTATTTT
TRBJ1-5,.,few,TRBV5-1,CASSLDENQPQNF,TGCGCCAGCAGCTTGGATGAGAATCAGCCCCAGAATTTT
TRBJ1-2,.,many,TRBV19,CASSIKGDYGYTF,TGTGCCAGTAGCATTAAGGGGGACTATGGCTACACCTTC
TRBJ2-3,TRBD1,once,TRBV5-8,CASSPRDRGYTQYF,TGTGCCAGCAGCCCCCGGGACAGGGGGTATACGCAGTATTTT
TRBJ2-2,.,many,TRBV20-1,CSASRPGDAGELFF,TGCAGTGCTAGCAGGCCAGGGGACGCCGGGGAGCTGTTTTTT
TRBJ2-1,TRBD1,many,TRBV7-2,CASSRDRGRQFF,TGTGCCAGCAGCCGGGACAGGGGACGGCAGTTCTTC
TRBJ2-5,TRBD2,many,TRBV7-9,CAGGEETQYF,TGTGCCGGGGGGGAGGAGACCCAGTACTTC
TRBJ2-6,.,few,TRBV5-1,CASSLAWGRISGANVLTF,TGCGCCAGCAGCTTGGCCTGGGGGCGCATCTCTGGGGCCAACGTCCTGACTTTC
TRBJ1-6,TRBD1,many,TRBV10-3,CAISAGTENSPLHF,TGTGCCATCAGTGCCGGGACAGAGAATTCACCCCTCCACTTT
TRBJ2-7,.,many,TRBV20-1,CSARLRADYEQYF,TGCAGTGCTAGACTACGGGCGGACTACGAGCAGTACTTC
TRBJ1-2,.,few,TRBV12-3/TRBV12-4,CASSPGDRYYGYTF,TGTGCCAGCAGTCCAGGGGATCGGTACTATGGCTACACCTTC
TRBJ2-7,TRBD1,few,TRBV15,CATSRTYPTGRFYEQYF,TGTGCCACCAGCAGAACCTACCCGACAGGGCGATTCTACGAGCAGTACTTC
TRBJ1-3,.,few,TRBV14,CASSPKSLQTGSGNTIYF,TGTGCCAGCAGCCCTAAGTCCCTTCAGACAGGCTCTGGAAACACCATATATTTT
TRBJ2-1,.,.,TRBV7-8,CASSLNENEQFF,TGTGCCAGCAGCCTAAATGAGAATGAGCAGTTCTTC
TRBJ2-1,.,many,TRBV5-1,CASSSGASLSHEQFF,TGCGCCAGCAGTTCCGGGGCCAGTCTTAGTCATGAGCAGTTCTTC
TRBJ1-5,.,.,TRBV7-2,CASSPGGYSNQPQHF,TGTGCCAGCAGCCCTGGGGGGTATAGCAATCAGCCCCAGCATTTT
TRBJ2-7,.,many,TRBV20-1,CSALTRTAYEQYF,TGCAGTGCTTTAACCCGGACAGCCTACGAGCAGTACTTC
TRBJ1-2,.,many,TRBV28,CASSFSQANYGYTF,TGTGCCAGCAGTTTTTCCCAAGCTAACTATGGCTACACCTTC
TRBJ2-1,TRBD2,.,TRBV3-1,CASSQVSILAGGYNEQFF,TGTGCCAGCAGCCAAGTGTCCATACTAGCGGGGGGCTACAATGAGCAGTTCTTC
TRBJ1-1,TRBD1,many,TRBV20-1,CSASTGGLTEAFF,TGCAGTGCTTCGACAGGGGGCCTTACTGAAGCTTTCTTT
TRBJ1-2,TRBD1,many,TRBV29-1,CSETPGQGEYGYTF,TGCAGCGAAACTCCGGGACAGGGAGAGTATGGCTACACCTTC